Listed here are 25 T cell receptor beta chains from one sample, sequenced in a study of T cells in tumors after PD-1 blockade. Clones were sequenced by immunoSEQ multiplex PCR, and TCRdb holds only the in-frame ones, with some missing. The sample holds roughly 48,000 clones, roughly 80% seen once. The sample in question was PBMCs, obtained before anti-PD-1 treatment. All receptors come from a human donor with basal cell carcinoma.

V gene TRBV10-3 combines with J gene TRBJ2-7, with a possible D match to TRBD1 (6 bases). The CDR3 consists of 13 residues. Germline loops: CDR1 ENHRY, CDR2 SYGVKD. V lost 6 bases to trimming and J lost 7 bases, with 16 bases between them. CDR3 nucleotides: TGTGCCATCAGACCCAGGGGCCTTGGGGAGCAGTACTTC. It yields the protein CAIRPRGLGEQYF.

This clone was observed a handful of times. One end of the junction fails to match germline, which may point to a read error. The J gene is TRBJ1-5, the V gene TRBV7-7, with a weak D call TRBD1 (6 bases). The V gene's germline CDR1 is SSHAT and CDR2 FNYEAQ (reference sequence). The length of the CDR3 is 18 residues. This chain's CDR3 is CASSRWQGTSYSNQPQHF. CDR3 DNA: TGTGCTAGCAGCCGCTGGCAGGGGACCTCCTATAGCAATCAGCCCCAGCATTTT. Drawing the rest from reference TRBV7-7 and TRBJ1-5, the complete variable domain is GAGVSQSPRYKVTKRGQDVTLRCDPISSHATLYWYQQALGQGPEFLTYFNYEAQPDKSGLPSDRFSAERPEGSISTLTIQRTEQRDSAMYRCASSRWQGTSYSNQPQHFGDGTRLSIL.

This chain connects TRBV4-2 to TRBJ1-6, with 7 bases matching TRBD1. Germline V gene data show CDR1 as LGHNA and CDR2 as YNFKEQ. V dropped 0 bases and J dropped 4; count of bases not matched to a gene: 9. The CDR3 extends over 18 amino acids. The CDR3 spells CASSQEGNRGKYNSPLHF. CDR3 DNA sequence: TGTGCCAGCAGCCAAGAAGGCAACAGGGGCAAGTATAATTCACCCCTCCACTTT.

The chain employs TRBV7-8 and TRBJ2-1, with 9 bases fitting TRBD1. With V trimmed by 5 bases and J by 8 bases, 7 bases remained unmatched. The CDR3 runs 14 residues. CDR1 is SGHVS, CDR2 FQNEAQ, per germline. The CDR3 region is CASSTTGGVHEQFF. The CDR3 region has the DNA TGTGCCAGCAGCACTACAGGGGGCGTCCATGAGCAGTTCTTC.

CDR3 in DNA: TGTGCCAGCAGTCTTCCGGTTTCGTGGAAACAAGAGACCCAGTACTTC. It encodes CASSLPVSWKQETQYF. The chain combines TRBV7-2 with TRBJ2-5, with unresolved D. CDR1 and CDR2 (germline): SGHTA, FQGNSA. V was clipped by 6 bases and J by 2 bases, with 19 bases between them. The CDR3 extends over 16 amino acids.

The gene calls are TRBV7-2 and TRBJ2-1, with 11 bases fitting TRBD2. Trimming removed 1 base from V and 7 bases from J; junction bases left unmatched: 3. The CDR3 totals 15 residues. Germline CDR1 is SGHTA and CDR2 is FQGNSA. CDR3 DNA: TGTGCCAGCAGCTTAGTAGCGGGGGGGCGGAATGAGCAGTTCTTC. Encoded protein: CASSLVAGGRNEQFF.

This chain joins TRBV30 and TRBJ2-2; 9 nucleotides agree with TRBD2. This CDR3 contains 18 residues. Germline V gene lookup returns CDR1 GTSNPN and CDR2 SVGIG (reference sequence). Germline trimming cut 4 bases from V and 7 bases from J; bases unmatched to any gene: 19. DNA of the CDR3: TGTGCCTGGAAACGTCGTGGCGGGGGGGTACCGGCGGTCGGGGAGCTGTTTTTT. Protein sequence: CAWKRRGGGVPAVGELFF.

The CDR3 region is CASRAGTYEQYF. DNA of the CDR3: TGTGCCAGCAGGGCAGGGACCTACGAGCAGTACTTC. The chain is built from TRBV6-5 and TRBJ2-7, with D maybe TRBD1 (5 bases). From germline, CDR1 is MNHEY and CDR2 SVGAGI. This CDR3 spans 12 amino acids. V was shortened by 6 bases and J by 2 bases, with 8 bases between the two germline ends.

The chain recombines TRBV7-9 with TRBJ2-2; TRBD1 agrees at 9 bases. Germline CDR1 is SEHNR and CDR2 is FQNEAQ (reference sequence). This CDR3 is built from 15 residues. Trimming cost V 5 bases and J 5 bases; bases outside gene matches: 6. The CDR3: CASSAQGARTGELFF. The CDR3 DNA sequence: TGTGCCAGCAGCGCACAGGGGGCACGTACCGGGGAGCTGTTTTTT.

The V gene is TRBV19, the J gene TRBJ1-3; D unclear. The germline V and J ends were trimmed by 4 bases and 3 bases, with 1 base remaining between them. This CDR3 comprises 11 residues. Germline CDR1 reads LNHDA; CDR2 reads SQIVND (reference sequence). The CDR3 region is CASSNGNTIYF. The DNA of the CDR3 is TGTGCCAGTAGTAATGGAAACACCATATATTTT.

CDR3 protein: CASKVSSYNEQFF. CDR3 sequence (DNA): TGTGCCAGCAAAGTTAGCTCCTACAATGAGCAGTTCTTC. The V call is TRBV6-5, the J call TRBJ2-1; D is unclear. CDR1 and CDR2 from the germline V gene are MNHEY and SVGAGI. The CDR3 covers 13 residues. V was pared by 7 bases and J by 0 bases, with 7 bases between.

The chain employs TRBV3-1 (or the pseudogene TRBV3-2) and TRBJ1-4; the D is unclear. The CDR3 sequence is 14 residues long. The V and J ends lost 2 bases and 7 bases respectively, with 11 bases between them. Per germline, CDR1 LGHDT and CDR2 YNNKEL (reference sequence). The CDR3 nucleotides are TGTGCCAGCAGCCAACGGGGTTTCGGTGAAAAACTGTTTTTT. This codes for CASSQRGFGEKLFF.

This sequence joins TRBV20-1 and TRBJ2-2; D is ambiguous. This CDR3 has 12 residues. Trimming took 3 bases from V and 7 from J, leaving 9 bases between them. Looked up from germline, CDR1 is DFQATT and CDR2 is SNEGSKA (reference sequence). Here the CDR3 DNA reads TGCAGTGCTAGTTTGGCAGTCGGGGAGCTGTTTTTT. Residues: CSASLAVGELFF.

Worth noting for this clone: At the DNA level, this CDR3 is encoded by other sequences in the same sample as well. The chain has TRBV13 and TRBJ2-2; D gene uncertain. The CDR3 sequence is 12 residues long. The V and J ends lost 5 bases and 3 bases respectively, with 4 bases between them. Germline lookup yields CDR1 PRHDT and CDR2 FYEKMQ (reference sequence). In DNA form, the CDR3 reads TGTGCCAGCAGCCCTGACACCGGGGAGCTGTTTTTT. Translating gives CASSPDTGELFF.

DNA for the CDR3: TGTGCCAGCAGCTCGCAATTACTCAGTGGGGGCTCTGGGGCCAACGTCCTGACTTTC. This encodes CASSSQLLSGGSGANVLTF. The chain links TRBV7-2 to TRBJ2-6; either TRBD1 or TRBD2 may fit D (5 bases each). V dropped 4 bases and J dropped 0 bases, with 19 bases sitting between them. Germline loops: CDR1 SGHTA, CDR2 FQGNSA. CDR3 size: 19 residues. Combining the CDR3 with reference TRBV7-2 and TRBJ2-6 gives the whole variable domain GAGVSQSPSNKVTEKGKDVELRCDPISGHTALYWYRQSLGQGLEFLIYFQGNSAPDKSGLPSDRFSAERTGGSVSTLTIQRTQQEDSAVYLCASSSQLLSGGSGANVLTFGAGSRLTVL.

The rearrangement links TRBV6-1 to TRBJ2-5; 10 bases agree with TRBD2. CDR1 and CDR2 (germline): MNHNS, SASEGT. The length of the CDR3 is 17 residues. V lost 1 base, J lost 3 bases, and 8 bases stayed unmatched. CDR3 nucleotide sequence: TGTGCCAGCAGTGAAGAAGCAAGCGGGGGGGCGAAAGAGACCCAGTACTTC. Translating gives CASSEEASGGAKETQYF.

The V gene is TRBV9, the J gene TRBJ1-2; the D gene is possibly TRBD1 (5 bases). V gave up 0 bases and J gave up 4 bases, with 16 bases separating them. This CDR3 spans 16 amino acids. Germline CDR1 is SGDLS and CDR2 is YYNGEE. The CDR3, as DNA: TGTGCCAGCAGCGTAGAGGGGAGGGGACCGTCCTATGGCTACACCTTC. It translates to CASSVEGRGPSYGYTF.

A single count supports this clone. The gene calls are TRBV19 and TRBJ2-7; 14 nucleotides line up with TRBD2. V gave up 3 bases and J gave up 7 bases; unmatched junction bases: 17. This CDR3 is built from 19 residues. Germline CDR1 reads LNHDA; CDR2 reads SQIVND (reference sequence). This CDR3 is CASSITSETSGGASAEQYF. The CDR3 DNA is TGTGCCAGTAGTATTACTTCCGAGACTAGCGGGGGGGCCTCGGCGGAGCAGTACTTC.

This chain's CDR3 is CASSLGIWEKLFF. The CDR3 DNA is TGTGCCAGCAGTCTCGGGATATGGGAAAAACTGTTTTTT. The chain recombines TRBV6-5 with TRBJ1-4; unclear D gene. Germline V gene data show CDR1 as MNHEY and CDR2 as SVGAGI. V was cut by 5 bases and J by 8 bases, with 12 bases left in between. The CDR3 is 13 amino acids.

By share of the sample, this clone is medium-sized. The J gene is TRBJ1-2, the V gene TRBV7-9; 10 nucleotides align to TRBD1. This CDR3 region has 15 residues. The germline gives CDR1 SEHNR, CDR2 FQNEAQ (reference sequence). V shed 5 bases, J shed 2 bases, and the junction held 5 bases outside the gene matches. Here the CDR3 DNA reads TGTGCCAGCAGCCCCCGGGGACAGGGGAACTATGGCTACACCTTC. This encodes CASSPRGQGNYGYTF.

The rearrangement uses TRBV18 and TRBJ2-7; a possible D gene is TRBD2 (6 bases). Germline-derived CDR1 and CDR2 are KGHSH and LQKENI. The CDR3 runs 14 residues. V was shortened by 2 bases and J by 4 bases, with 12 bases between the two germline ends. CDR3 sequence reads: CASSPGGVGYEQYF. DNA for the CDR3: TGTGCCAGCTCACCAGGAGGGGTCGGTTACGAGCAGTACTTC.

This clone was seen once. This chain joins TRBV27 and TRBJ1-1; TRBD1 agrees at 9 bases. This CDR3 contains 14 residues. Germline V gene data show CDR1 as MNHEY and CDR2 as SMNVEV (reference sequence). Unmatched junction bases numbered 6, after V lost 6 bases and J lost 4 bases. CDR3 nucleotides: TGTGCCAGCAGCCCGGGACAGGGAAGCACTGAAGCTTTCTTT. Its protein is CASSPGQGSTEAFF.

The chain recombines TRBV5-1 with TRBJ1-1; D not resolved. Trimming pared 4 bases from V and 3 bases from J, leaving 13 bases between. Germline V gene data show CDR1 as SGHRS and CDR2 as YFSETQ. The CDR3 runs 14 residues. Here the CDR3 reads CASSLAKRDTEAFF. CDR3 nucleotides: TGCGCCAGCAGCCTCGCCAAACGGGACACTGAAGCTTTCTTT.

The chain uses TRBV11-3 and TRBJ2-3, with 14 bases identical to TRBD2. Germline CDR1 reads SGHNT; CDR2 reads YENEEA. This CDR3 has 16 amino acids. The junction had 4 bases not matched to a gene; V was cut back by 3 bases and J by 5 bases. The CDR3 reads CASSLTSGGALDTQYF. CDR3 nucleotide sequence: TGTGCCAGCAGCTTGACTAGCGGGGGGGCCTTAGATACGCAGTATTTT.

By share, this clone counts as medium-sized. The chain carries TRBV27 and TRBJ2-1, with 8 bases that match TRBD2. Trimming at V came to 8 bases and at J to 0 bases, leaving 6 bases not matched to a gene. The length of the CDR3 is 15 residues. Germline assignment: CDR1 MNHEY and CDR2 SMNVEV (reference sequence). CDR3 loop: CASGTGGASYNEQFF. CDR3 DNA sequence: TGTGCCAGCGGCACCGGGGGGGCCTCCTACAATGAGCAGTTCTTC.